Presented here are 21 T cell receptor beta chains from one specimen sequenced in a study of PD-1 blockade in classical Hodgkin lymphoma. All trial patients relapsed after autologous stem cell transplantation. Only in-frame clones appear in the TCRdb table, and some are missing; sequencing was by immunoSEQ multiplex PCR. This sample yields around 20,000 clones, of which roughly 80% are seen a single time; around 8.7% belongs to the top ten. The material was peripheral blood mononuclear cells (PBMCs), obtained before the second cycle of nivolumab. Every receptor here comes from a human donor with classical Hodgkin lymphoma.

The J gene is TRBJ1-2, the V gene TRBV14; D remains ambiguous. In germline, CDR1 is SGHDN, CDR2 FVKESK. Trimming took off 0 bases at V and 8 bases at J, with 10 bases between the two ends. The CDR3 contains 13 residues. This CDR3 reads CASSQDLRSGYTF. CDR3 in DNA: TGTGCCAGCAGCCAAGATTTAAGGTCGGGCTACACCTTC.

About this clone: Other DNA sequences in the same sample also yield this CDR3. The chain employs TRBV19 and TRBJ2-2, with D unclear. The germline V gene encodes CDR1 LNHDA and CDR2 SQIVND (reference sequence). V was shortened by 3 bases and J by 4 bases, with 3 bases between the two germline ends. The CDR3 is 12 amino acids. CDR3 sequence reads: CASSISTGELFF. The CDR3 DNA is TGTGCCAGTAGTATCTCCACCGGGGAGCTGTTTTTT. Looking up the rest from reference TRBV19 and TRBJ2-2 gives the full variable domain: DGGITQSPKYLFRKEGQNVTLSCEQNLNHDAMYWYRQDPGQGLRLIYYSQIVNDFQKGDIAEGYSVSREKKESFPLTVTSAQKNPTAFYLCASSISTGELFFGEGSRLTVL.

This clone was seen only once. The chain has TRBV19 and TRBJ2-1; 11 positions match TRBD2. The J segment lost 0 bases and the V segment lost 6 bases, leaving 10 bases of the junction unmatched. The CDR3 length is 18 residues. Germline CDR1 reads LNHDA; CDR2 reads SQIVND (reference sequence). The CDR3 sequence: CASRGLAGGPVSYNEQFF. CDR3 coding DNA: TGTGCCAGTAGGGGCCTAGCGGGGGGCCCTGTCTCCTACAATGAGCAGTTCTTC.

The chain carries TRBV5-1 and TRBJ2-7; tentative D call: TRBD2 (5 bases). The CDR3 runs to 15 residues. CDR1 is SGHRS and CDR2 is YFSETQ in the germline V gene. Between the trimmed V and J ends, which lost 0 bases and 2 bases, there was a span of 12 bases. The chain's CDR3 is CASSLGSAVTYEQYF. Written as DNA, the CDR3 is TGCGCCAGCAGCTTGGGTAGCGCAGTTACCTACGAGCAGTACTTC.

The genes are TRBV11-2 and TRBJ2-2; a weak D match, TRBD1 (5 bases). The V end lost 5 bases, the J end lost 6 bases, and 13 bases lay between the germline ends. Germline CDR1 SGHAT, CDR2 FQNNGV. The CDR3 contains 14 residues. The CDR3 sequence: CASSLGSRAGELFF. In DNA form, the CDR3 reads TGTGCCAGCAGCCTAGGGTCCAGGGCCGGGGAGCTGTTTTTT.

This clone was counted a single time. The genes are TRBV19 and TRBJ2-1, with TRBD2 matching over 8 bases. The V segment lost 7 bases and the J segment 2 bases; nucleotides outside the gene matches: 4. Germline CDR1 reads LNHDA; CDR2 reads SQIVND (reference sequence). CDR3 length equals 14 residues. The CDR3 reads CASISGGTYNEQFF. DNA for the CDR3: TGTGCCAGTATCAGCGGGGGCACCTACAATGAGCAGTTCTTC.

V and J are TRBV2 and TRBJ2-2; TRBD1 or TRBD2 may be the D gene (7 bases each). The V end lost 10 bases, the J end lost 6 bases, and 21 bases lay between the germline ends. The CDR3 length is 15 residues. The germline gives CDR1 SNHLY, CDR2 FYNNEI. The DNA of the CDR3 is TGTGCCATCGGGGTGCTGACAGGGAGGGCCGGGGAGCTGTTTTTT. Translation gives CAIGVLTGRAGELFF.

The rearrangement uses TRBV11-3 and TRBJ2-5; D may be TRBD1 (5 bases). The CDR3 is 13 amino acids. The germline CDR1 and CDR2 sequences are SGHNT and YENEEA. V lost 5 bases, J lost 2 bases, and 9 bases lay in between. The CDR3 DNA reads as TGTGCCAGCAGCCCAGGGCCACAAGAGACCCAGTACTTC. Translation gives CASSPGPQETQYF.

The chain couples TRBV20-1 to TRBJ2-5; D possibly corresponds to TRBD2 (6 bases). The CDR3 loop spans 11 amino acids. V lost 1 base to trimming and J lost 11 bases, with 11 bases between them. Per the germline V gene, CDR1 is DFQATT and CDR2 is SNEGSKA (reference sequence). CDR3 protein: CSARVGDLQYF. The CDR3, as DNA: TGCAGTGCTAGAGTAGGGGACTTACAGTACTTC.

The rearrangement links TRBV10-1 to TRBJ2-3; TRBD1 is a possible D gene (5 bases). V was shortened by 5 bases and J by 4 bases, with 7 bases between the two germline ends. The germline gives CDR1 WNHNN, CDR2 SYGVQD (reference sequence). This CDR3 region has 12 residues. The CDR3, as DNA: TGCGCCAGCAGTACAGGTGCAGATACGCAGTATTTT. It yields the protein CASSTGADTQYF.

The sample holds a few counts of this clone. V and J are TRBV5-1 and TRBJ2-3, with 7 bases that match TRBD2. Germline values: CDR1 SGHRS, CDR2 YFSETQ. The CDR3 sequence is 16 residues long. The J segment lost 0 bases and the V segment lost 0 bases, leaving 4 bases of the junction unmatched. The CDR3 DNA sequence: TGCGCCAGCAGCTTGGGCCCCGGGGGGAGCACAGATACGCAGTATTTT. It translates to CASSLGPGGSTDTQYF.

This chain links TRBV18 with TRBJ2-5; 8 bases match TRBD1. With V trimmed by 3 bases and J by 4 bases, 7 bases remained unmatched. The CDR3 consists of 15 residues. Germline CDR1 is KGHSH and CDR2 is LQKENI. The CDR3 is CASSPTTGERETQYF. Written as DNA, the CDR3 is TGTGCCAGCTCACCGACGACAGGGGAAAGAGAGACCCAGTACTTC.

This clone was seen just once. The V call is TRBV27, the J call TRBJ2-5; 8 nucleotides line up with TRBD2. Losses at the gene ends were 1 base for V and 1 base for J; bases not matched to a gene: 2. CDR1 is MNHEY, CDR2 SMNVEV, per germline (reference sequence). The CDR3 has 15 residues. The CDR3 spells CASSLFGTSQETQYF. CDR3 coding DNA: TGTGCCAGCAGTTTATTTGGGACTAGCCAAGAGACCCAGTACTTC.

The chain is built from TRBV6-1 and TRBJ1-1, with 7 bases aligning to TRBD1. V lost 4 bases to trimming and J lost 4 bases; unmatched junction nucleotides: 6. The CDR3 is 14 residues long. CDR1 MNHNS and CDR2 SASEGT come from the germline V gene. The CDR3 reads CASSGTGQSTEAFF. The DNA for the CDR3 is TGTGCCAGCAGTGGGACGGGACAGAGCACTGAAGCTTTCTTT.

The chain has TRBV4-1 and TRBJ2-3; D is possibly TRBD1 (6 bases). Germline CDR1 reads MGHRA; CDR2 reads YSYEKL. The CDR3 is 16 amino acids. V shed 2 bases and J shed 0 bases, with 12 bases lying between them. The CDR3 DNA reads TGCGCCAGCAGCCAACCCGGACAGAGTAGCACAGATACGCAGTATTTT. This encodes CASSQPGQSSTDTQYF.

The rearrangement links TRBV2 to TRBJ1-4; 7 bases match TRBD1. V shed 1 base, J shed 2 bases, and the junction held 13 bases outside the gene matches. CDR3 length equals 19 residues. Per germline, CDR1 SNHLY and CDR2 FYNNEI. CDR3 coding DNA: TGTGCCAGCAGTGAAGTCCTGGGACAGAATAGCTTGACTAATGAAAAACTGTTTTTT. As protein: CASSEVLGQNSLTNEKLFF. The full variable domain, its missing parts supplied by reference TRBV2 and TRBJ1-4, is EPEVTQTPSHQVTQMGQEVILRCVPISNHLYFYWYRQILGQKVEFLVSFYNNEISEKSEIFDDQFSVERPDGSNFTLKIRSTKLEDSAMYFCASSEVLGQNSLTNEKLFFGSGTQLSVL.

This chain links TRBV4-3 with TRBJ2-7, with D possibly matching TRBD2 (6 bases). CDR1 is LGHNA and CDR2 is YSLEER in the germline V gene. V was cut by 0 bases and J by 3 bases, with 12 bases left in between. The CDR3 totals 15 residues. The CDR3 DNA sequence: TGCGCCAGCAGCCAAGATATGGGAGCGGGCTACGAGCAGTACTTC. As protein: CASSQDMGAGYEQYF.

This clone was detected a few times. This chain uses TRBV5-6 with TRBJ2-3, with 9 bases aligning to TRBD1. V shed 3 bases and J 9 bases; nucleotides not matched to a gene: 5. The germline gives CDR1 SGHDT, CDR2 YYEEEE. CDR3 length equals 13 residues. CDR3 sequence (DNA): TGTGCCAGCAGCTACCTACAGGGGGCGACGCAGTATTTT. This gives the protein CASSYLQGATQYF.

This clone has a handful of counts. The chain joins TRBV4-3 to TRBJ2-4, with 9 nucleotides matching TRBD2. The V segment lost 2 bases and the J segment 0 bases; nucleotides outside the gene matches: 11. Germline CDR1 LGHNA, CDR2 YSLEER. The CDR3 extends over 19 amino acids. The chain's CDR3 is CASSQTRGRGGVAKNIQYF. The CDR3 region has the DNA TGCGCCAGCAGCCAAACACGAGGGCGGGGGGGAGTAGCCAAAAACATTCAGTACTTC.

The genes are TRBV28 and TRBJ2-6, with D perhaps given as TRBD1 or TRBD2 (5 bases each). This CDR3 comprises 17 residues. V lost 2 bases and J 0 bases, leaving 11 bases between the germline ends. Per the germline V gene, CDR1 is MDHEN and CDR2 is SYDVKM. This CDR3 is CASSLRDLRSGANVLTF. For the CDR3, the DNA is TGTGCCAGCAGTTTAAGGGACCTACGCTCTGGGGCCAACGTCCTGACTTTC.

This chain connects TRBV5-1 to TRBJ2-3; D is tentatively TRBD1 or TRBD2 (6 bases each). From germline, CDR1 is SGHRS and CDR2 YFSETQ. Trimming took 3 bases from V and 0 from J, leaving 14 bases between them. The CDR3 covers 16 residues. The CDR3 loop reads CASSWRGGGSTDTQYF. Here the CDR3 DNA reads TGCGCCAGCAGCTGGAGGGGTGGGGGCAGCACAGATACGCAGTATTTT.